The rows below give T cell receptor beta chains drawn from one sample of a study of cytomegalovirus exposure and HLA in healthy donors. Clones were sequenced by immunoSEQ multiplex PCR, and TCRdb holds only the in-frame ones, with some missing. The table lists 100,000 to 150,000 clones, approximately 72% of them singletons. The sequencing sample was made of PBMCs. Every receptor here comes from a woman aged 50 to 65 in good health and CMV-seropositive. The CDR3 runs from the conserved cysteine through the conserved F or W. The order of the fields is CDR3 length, D gene, V gene, clone size, J gene, CDR3 DNA, CDR3 protein. D genes are given only for firm matches. Size values are once, few and many counts, or a class for expanded clones, and some rows have none.

14,-,TRBV2,-,TRBJ2-7,TGTGCCAGCAGTGATTTGTGGACAACCTACGAGCAGTACTTC,CASSDLWTTYEQYF
13,-,TRBV27,-,TRBJ1-6,TGTGCCACCTCTATAGGGGAGGATTCACCCCTCCACTTT,CATSIGEDSPLHF
13,TRBD1,TRBV29-1,once,TRBJ2-7,TGCAGCGTTCTGACAGGGTCAACCTACGAGCAGTACTTC,CSVLTGSTYEQYF
15,-,TRBV5-1,-,TRBJ2-7,TGCGCCAGCAGCAGGGCCGGGCCCCCCGGAGGAGAGCAGTACTTC,CASSRAGPPGGEQYF
14,-,TRBV19,-,TRBJ2-5,TGTGCCAGTAGGCCCCGGGGGGAACAGGGGACCCAGTACTTC,CASRPRGEQGTQYF
14,TRBD2,TRBV6-5,-,TRBJ2-7,TGTGCCAGCAGTTCCATCGGACTAGCGAGCGAGCAGTACTTC,CASSSIGLASEQYF
12,-,TRBV6-6,-,TRBJ1-3,TGTGCCAGCAGTTCCCACCCGGACACCATATATTTT,CASSSHPDTIYF
15,-,TRBV28,-,TRBJ2-1,TGTGCCAGCAGTTCCCTCACTCCCCTAGCGAATGAGCAGTTCTTC,CASSSLTPLANEQFF
17,-,TRBV7-9,-,TRBJ2-1,TGTGCCAGCAGCCCAAATCGGGGAGAGGGTCCCTACAATGAGCAGTTCTTC,CASSPNRGEGPYNEQFF
14,TRBD1,TRBV30,-,TRBJ1-1,TGTGCCTGGAGCCAGGACAGGGCGAGAACTGAAGCTTTCTTT,CAWSQDRARTEAFF
14,-,TRBV5-1,-,TRBJ1-5,TGCGCCAGCAGCCTCGGTCCGAGCAATCAGCCCCAGCATTTT,CASSLGPSNQPQHF
14,TRBD2,TRBV5-1,-,TRBJ2-1,TGCGCCAGCAGCTTTAGCGGGGGGGACAATGAGCAGTTCTTC,CASSFSGGDNEQFF
13,-,TRBV5-4,once,TRBJ2-6,TGTGCCAGCAGCACAGCTGGGGCCAACGTCCTGACTTTC,CASSTAGANVLTF
16,TRBD2,TRBV19,-,TRBJ2-1,TGTGCCAGTACCGATGGTGCGGGGGGTACCTACAATGAGCAGTTCTTC,CASTDGAGGTYNEQFF
16,TRBD1,TRBV6-5,few,TRBJ1-2,TGTGCCAGCAGTTACTCGGGACAGGGGGTTCTCTATGGCTACACCTTC,CASSYSGQGVLYGYTF
16,TRBD1,TRBV5-1,-,TRBJ1-5,TGCGCCAGCAGCTTGGATGGGACAGGAGGCAATCAGCCCCAGCATTTT,CASSLDGTGGNQPQHF
12,-,TRBV2,few,TRBJ2-7,TGTGCCAGCAGTGTACGGGACTACGAGCAGTACTTC,CASSVRDYEQYF
13,-,TRBV30,-,TRBJ2-2,TGTGCCTGGAGTCCCACTAGCCCCGGGGAGCTGTTTTTT,CAWSPTSPGELFF
13,-,TRBV6-1,once,TRBJ2-7,TGTGCCAGCAGGACAGACCCGCCCTACGAGCAGTACTTC,CASRTDPPYEQYF
16,-,TRBV5-1,once,TRBJ1-2,TGCGCCAGCAGCTTGGGGGTGACAGAATTTAACTATGGCTACACCTTC,CASSLGVTEFNYGYTF
19,TRBD1,TRBV7-2,-,TRBJ1-5,TGTGCCAGCAGCTTAGCGGCCCACAGGGGGCGGGATAGCAATCAGCCCCAGCATTTT,CASSLAAHRGRDSNQPQHF
16,TRBD1,TRBV15,-,TRBJ2-7,TGTGCCACCAGCAGAGATAGGACAGGTTTCTTCTACGAGCAGTACTTC,CATSRDRTGFFYEQYF
16,TRBD1,TRBV11-3,-,TRBJ2-3,TGTGCCAGCAGCCCGACGGGGACAGCGACCTTTGATACGCAGTATTTT,CASSPTGTATFDTQYF
16,TRBD1,TRBV4-1,-,TRBJ1-1,TGCGCCAGCAGCCAAGAACAGATCCCAGGGGGGCGTGAAGCTTTCTTT,CASSQEQIPGGREAFF
12,-,TRBV9,-,TRBJ1-2,TGTGCCAGCCGAGACAGAAGCTATGGCTACACCTTC,CASRDRSYGYTF
15,TRBD1,TRBV11-2,-,TRBJ1-4,TGTGCCAGCAGCTTTCCCGGACAGGGGGAGGAAAAACTGTTTTTT,CASSFPGQGEEKLFF
16,TRBD2,TRBV4-2,-,TRBJ2-5,TGTGCCAGCAGCCAGGGACTAGCGGGAGCGGGGGAGACCCAGTACTTC,CASSQGLAGAGETQYF
18,TRBD2,TRBV5-6,few,TRBJ2-1,TGTGCCAGCAGGACCCCGATTGGCGGGGGGAGCTCCTACAATGAGCAGTTCTTC,CASRTPIGGGSSYNEQFF
14,-,TRBV5-1,-,TRBJ2-7,TGCGCCAGCAGCCCGGACTGGAGCTCCTACGAGCAGTACTTC,CASSPDWSSYEQYF
16,TRBD2,TRBV14,-,TRBJ2-3,TGTGCCAGCAGCCCGGGACTAGCGGGAGGCACAGATACGCAGTATTTT,CASSPGLAGGTDTQYF
13,-,TRBV4-1,-,TRBJ2-7,TGCGCCAGCAGCCAAGTAGAGACCTACGAGCAGTACTTC,CASSQVETYEQYF